Each of the 26 T cell receptor beta chains below was sequenced from the same sample in a study of T cells in localized non-small cell lung cancer. Assay used: immunoSEQ multiplex PCR; TCRdb lists only in-frame clones, some missing. This repertoire shows about 36,000 clones, approximately 90% found once; its top ten account for about 7.2%. Sequencing used peripheral blood, obtained before any cancer treatment. The source of these receptors is a woman aged 40-75 years with stage I lung adenocarcinoma.

The rearrangement links TRBV28 to TRBJ1-5; 7 bases agree with TRBD1. This CDR3 is built from 14 residues. V lost 6 bases, J lost 4 bases, and 6 bases stayed unmatched. CDR1 is MDHEN, CDR2 SYDVKM, per germline. Written as DNA, the CDR3 is TGTGCCAGCAGAAACCGGGACAGTAATCAGCCCCAGCATTTT. Protein: CASRNRDSNQPQHF.

V and J are TRBV5-1 and TRBJ1-6, with D tentatively TRBD1 (6 bases). Trimming left V 5 bases short and J 6 bases short, with 12 bases between. Germline V gene lookup returns CDR1 SGHRS and CDR2 YFSETQ. This CDR3 is 14 amino acids long. CDR3 protein: CASRFTGTNSPLHF. The CDR3 DNA follows: TGCGCCAGCAGATTTACAGGGACTAATTCACCCCTCCACTTT.

The chain links TRBV6-1 to TRBJ1-6, with 10 positions matching TRBD1. The germline V gene encodes CDR1 MNHNS and CDR2 SASEGT. The V and J ends lost 8 bases and 3 bases, in that order; junction bases with no gene match: 4. The length of the CDR3 is 15 residues. The CDR3 coding sequence is TGTGCCAGCCGACAGGGGGCCGTCTATAATTCACCCCTCCACTTT. This gives the protein CASRQGAVYNSPLHF.

This sequence joins TRBV27 and TRBJ1-1; TRBD1 aligns across 8 bases. Per the germline V gene, CDR1 is MNHEY and CDR2 is SMNVEV (reference sequence). The CDR3 length is 15 residues. The V and J ends lost 2 bases and 10 bases, in that order; junction bases with no gene match: 12. CDR3 amino acids: CASSLKLQGVGLAFF. The CDR3 DNA reads as TGTGCCAGCAGTTTAAAGCTACAGGGGGTAGGTTTAGCTTTCTTT.

V usage is TRBV7-2 and J usage is TRBJ2-3; D ambiguous. The V end lost 5 bases, the J end lost 3 bases, and 15 bases lay between the germline ends. This CDR3 spans 15 amino acids. Looked up from germline, CDR1 is SGHTA and CDR2 is FQGNSA. The CDR3 DNA follows: TGTGCCAGCAGCCCCAGTCTGATAGGAACAGATACGCAGTATTTT. Translating it yields CASSPSLIGTDTQYF.

CDR3 coding DNA: TGTGCCAGCAGTTTATCAGGGTGGGACAGGGTCGAGCAGCCCCAGCATTTT. It translates to CASSLSGWDRVEQPQHF. The chain combines TRBV27 with TRBJ1-5; 9 bases align to TRBD1. After removal of 0 bases from V and 7 bases from J, the junction contained 10 bases not matched to a gene. Germline lookup yields CDR1 MNHEY and CDR2 SMNVEV (reference sequence). The CDR3 sequence is 17 residues long.

The rearrangement links TRBV7-6 to TRBJ1-1; D perhaps matches TRBD1 (5 bases). With 1 base removed from V and 5 bases from J, the gap between germline ends came to 8 bases. Per the germline V gene, CDR1 is SGHVS and CDR2 is FNYEAQ. The CDR3 is made up of 13 amino acids. The CDR3 DNA is TGTGCCAGCAGCTTAGTCAGGGCTACTGAAGCTTTCTTT. As protein: CASSLVRATEAFF.

The chain uses TRBV5-1 and TRBJ2-7; 7 bases fit TRBD1. CDR1 SGHRS and CDR2 YFSETQ come from the germline V gene. V was clipped by 3 bases and J by 6 bases; unmatched bases: 3. The CDR3 contains 12 residues. The CDR3 is CASSSGQIEQYF. The CDR3 DNA is TGCGCCAGCAGCTCGGGACAGATCGAGCAGTACTTC.

This chain uses TRBV28 with TRBJ2-3, with TRBD2 matching over 10 bases. V lost 5 bases, J lost 0 bases, and 2 bases stayed unmatched. Germline V gene sequence: CDR1 MDHEN, CDR2 SYDVKM. The CDR3 runs 15 residues. CDR3 region: CASSERGGSTDTQYF. The DNA for the CDR3 is TGTGCCAGCAGTGAGCGGGGGGGCAGCACAGATACGCAGTATTTT.

The gene calls are TRBV27 and TRBJ1-5; D perhaps matches TRBD1 (6 bases). CDR3 length: 16 residues. Trimming shortened V by 6 bases and J by 6 bases, and 21 bases separated the two germline ends. Germline V CDR1 and CDR2: MNHEY, SMNVEV (reference sequence). DNA for the CDR3: TGTGCCAGCAGCTCCCCTCGAGCAGGGGCCAGTCAGCCCCAGCATTTT. Translated: CASSSPRAGASQPQHF.

There are a few counts of this clone. V and J are TRBV5-1 and TRBJ1-6; D ambiguous. This CDR3 comprises 15 residues. Trimming removed 1 base at V and 6 bases at J, with 11 bases between. Germline V gene data show CDR1 as SGHRS and CDR2 as YFSETQ. The CDR3 loop is CASSLFGVGNSPLHF. DNA for the CDR3: TGCGCCAGCAGCTTGTTTGGGGTGGGTAATTCACCCCTCCACTTT.

The genes are TRBV28 and TRBJ1-1; 9 bases line up with TRBD1. The J segment lost 1 base and the V segment lost 8 bases, leaving 11 bases of the junction unmatched. Germline lookup yields CDR1 MDHEN and CDR2 SYDVKM. This CDR3 spans 16 amino acids. The CDR3 coding sequence is TGTGCCAGCTTTGTTGGGACAGGGTATCCGAACACTGAAGCTTTCTTT. Encoded protein: CASFVGTGYPNTEAFF.

The chain joins TRBV19 to TRBJ1-3; a weak D match, TRBD1 (6 bases). CDR3 length: 14 residues. Germline V lookup: CDR1 LNHDA, CDR2 SQIVND (reference sequence). The germline V and J ends were trimmed by 6 bases and 1 base, with 10 bases remaining between them. CDR3 in amino acids: CASSQGSSGNTIYF. The CDR3 nucleotides read TGTGCCAGTAGCCAGGGGTCTTCTGGAAACACCATATATTTT. Variable domain in full (rest from reference TRBV19 and TRBJ1-3): DGGITQSPKYLFRKEGQNVTLSCEQNLNHDAMYWYRQDPGQGLRLIYYSQIVNDFQKGDIAEGYSVSREKKESFPLTVTSAQKNPTAFYLCASSQGSSGNTIYFGEGSWLTVV.

V and J are TRBV6-1 and TRBJ1-5, with a weak D call TRBD1 (5 bases). V lost 4 bases and J 2 bases, leaving 18 bases between the germline ends. The CDR3 runs 17 residues. CDR1 is MNHNS and CDR2 is SASEGT in the germline V gene. The DNA of the CDR3 is TGTGCCAGCAGTGTGGACCCACATGGGGGGGGCAATCAGCCCCAGCATTTT. This encodes CASSVDPHGGGNQPQHF.

This clone appeared a single time. This chain uses TRBV30 with TRBJ1-1, with TRBD1 matching 8 bases. Germline V gene data show CDR1 as GTSNPN and CDR2 as SVGIG (reference sequence). The V segment lost 5 bases and the J segment 5 bases; nucleotides outside the gene matches: 4. CDR3 size: 12 residues. In nucleotides, the CDR3 is TGTGCCTGGGGAACAGGGGGGACTGAAGCTTTCTTT. This translates into CAWGTGGTEAFF.

The chain combines TRBV7-2 with TRBJ2-6; D may be TRBD2 (7 bases). The germline V gene encodes CDR1 SGHTA and CDR2 FQGNSA. The CDR3 is 17 amino acids. Trimming left V 3 bases short and J 4 bases short, with 16 bases between. The CDR3: CASSFIRGAPGANVLTF. The DNA of the CDR3 is TGTGCCAGCAGCTTCATTCGGGGGGCGCCCGGGGCCAACGTCCTGACTTTC.

The J gene is TRBJ1-2, the V gene TRBV5-1, with TRBD1 matching over 8 bases. Germline V gene lookup returns CDR1 SGHRS and CDR2 YFSETQ. This CDR3 region has 16 residues. The ends lost 1 base at V and 5 bases at J; junction bases unmatched: 10. CDR3 sequence reads: CASSLPDRGRAYGYTF. The CDR3 DNA reads as TGCGCCAGCAGCTTGCCCGACAGGGGACGGGCGTATGGCTACACCTTC.

The chain carries TRBV28 and TRBJ1-6, with D perhaps matching TRBD1 (5 bases). The germline V gene encodes CDR1 MDHEN and CDR2 SYDVKM. The CDR3 totals 15 residues. Trimming removed 2 bases at V and 8 bases at J, with 13 bases between. The CDR3 sequence is CASSLDPGTHSPLHF. The CDR3 DNA reads TGTGCCAGCAGTTTAGACCCAGGGACCCATTCACCCCTCCACTTT.

This chain uses TRBV25-1 with TRBJ2-3, with D unclear. Trimming shortened V by 2 bases and J by 1 base, and 13 bases separated the two germline ends. Germline V gives CDR1 MGHDK, CDR2 SYGVNS. CDR3 length equals 16 residues. CDR3 residues: CASSEDLAAGTDTQYF. CDR3 in DNA: TGTGCCAGCAGTGAAGATTTGGCGGCCGGCACAGATACGCAGTATTTT.

This clone counts as medium-sized. The chain couples TRBV6-4 to TRBJ1-1; no firm D call. Deletions cut 0 bases from V and 1 base from J, with 12 bases between. Germline-derived CDR1 and CDR2 are MRHNA and SNTAGT. The CDR3 covers 16 residues. The DNA for the CDR3 is TGTGCCAGCAGTGACTCCGGCACGACTGGGAACACTGAAGCTTTCTTT. It translates to CASSDSGTTGNTEAFF.

V and J are TRBV10-2 and TRBJ2-7; TRBD1 or TRBD2 may be the D gene (6 bases each). Germline V gene data show CDR1 as WSHSY and CDR2 as SAAADI. Trimming cost V 3 bases and J 11 bases, with 17 bases left between them. The CDR3 has 13 residues. The CDR3 is CASSDSLGGGEYF. DNA of the CDR3: TGCGCCAGCAGTGATTCTCTGGGGGGCGGGGAGTACTTC.

The CDR3 loop is CASSLTSTGELFF. DNA of the CDR3: TGCGCCAGCAGCCTGACGAGCACCGGGGAGCTGTTTTTT. This chain connects TRBV4-1 to TRBJ2-2; D unclear. This CDR3 has 13 residues. Germline V lookup: CDR1 MGHRA, CDR2 YSYEKL. The V end was cut by 4 bases, the J end by 4 bases, with 7 bases between.

The chain is built from TRBV10-1 and TRBJ1-4; maybe TRBD1 (5 bases). The CDR3 length is 15 residues. Germline V lookup: CDR1 WNHNN, CDR2 SYGVQD (reference sequence). V lost 3 bases, J lost 8 bases, and 16 bases lay in between. Here the CDR3 reads CASSDPKGKEEKLFF. As DNA, the CDR3 is TGCGCCAGCAGTGACCCGAAGGGGAAGGAGGAAAAACTGTTTTTT.

This clone was observed once. V gene TRBV30 combines with J gene TRBJ2-5, with unresolved D. CDR3 length: 12 residues. Between the trimmed V and J ends, which lost 5 bases and 1 base, there was a span of 8 bases. The germline gives CDR1 GTSNPN, CDR2 SVGIG (reference sequence). The DNA for the CDR3 is TGTGCCTGGGGAACGACCCAAGAGACCCAGTACTTC. This codes for CAWGTTQETQYF.

This clone was recorded once. The J gene is TRBJ1-1, the V gene TRBV6-5; D not certain. The CDR3 has 16 amino acids. V lost 2 bases, J lost 1 base, and 14 bases lay in between. Germline values: CDR1 MNHEY, CDR2 SVGAGI. The CDR3 DNA is TGTGCCAGCAGTTACGGTGGAGGAGCGAAGAACACTGAAGCTTTCTTT. It is translated as CASSYGGGAKNTEAFF.

The genes are TRBV7-2 and TRBJ1-2, with 8 bases fitting TRBD1. Germline CDR1 reads SGHTA; CDR2 reads FQGNSA. V gave up 5 bases and J gave up 6 bases; unmatched junction bases: 11. The length of the CDR3 is 15 residues. DNA for the CDR3: TGTGCCAGCAGCGTACACAGGGGGTTTGGGGATGGCTACACCTTC. Translated, it gives CASSVHRGFGDGYTF.